These 2 T cell receptor beta chains originate from one sample sequenced in a study of Ad26.COV2.S vaccination and SARS-CoV-2 variants. The repertoire was sequenced with immunoSEQ multiplex PCR; TCRdb's copy has only in-frame clones and lacks some. Among about 680,000 clones listed, roughly 90% were seen once. Treatment given: some 20 received Ad26.COV2.S at low or high dose, single or two shots; about 5 received placebo; per-sample allocation not given. After the first vaccine or placebo injection, samples were drawn on day 63. The specimen comprised peripheral blood, sampled in a trial of Ad26.COV2.S vaccine versus placebo. These receptors originate from a person between 18 and 59 years old who received the Ad26.COV2.S COVID-19 vaccine or a placebo.

The chain recombines TRBV12-3 or TRBV12-4 with TRBJ2-2; either TRBD1 or TRBD2 may supply D (6 bases each). V dropped 7 bases and J dropped 6 bases, with 12 bases sitting between them. There are 13 residues in the CDR3. DNA for the CDR3: TGTGCCAGCATTCTAAGGGGGGCCGGGGAGCTGTTTTTT. Translated: CASILRGAGELFF.

The chain recombines TRBV3-1 (or the pseudogene TRBV3-2) with TRBJ1-3; D perhaps matches TRBD1 (5 bases). Trimming pared 5 bases from V and 1 base from J, leaving 12 bases between. The CDR3 totals 15 residues. In germline, CDR1 is LGHDT, CDR2 YNNKEL (reference sequence). CDR3 nucleotide sequence: TGTGCCAGCAGCTACAGGACTGGTTCTGGAAACACCATATATTTT. This encodes CASSYRTGSGNTIYF.